The present T cell receptor beta chain was sequenced within a study of OX40 agonist ivuxolimab in advanced cancers. Study information: Antecedent anti-PD-1, anti-PD-L1 or anti-CTLA-4 therapy was permissible, with 40% having received some.

Only in-frame clones appear in the TCRdb table, and some are missing; sequencing was by immunoSEQ multiplex PCR. This table holds some 66,000 clones, about 88% found once. Autoimmune disease history or systemic immunosuppression led to patient exclusion. The timepoints at which blood was sampled were baseline, cycle 4 day 1, and cycle 7 day 1. Regarding this clone: Its antigen is undetermined.

Study-wide results and caveats: On average, CD8+ T cells had more expanded clones than CD4+.

Source: CD4+ or CD8+ T cells sorted from blood, taken in a trial of the OX40 agonist ivuxolimab. The TCR comes from an adult with an advanced solid tumor such as melanoma, head and neck, liver or kidney cancer.

The CDR3 protein is CASSVQGGSTEAFF. The CDR3 DNA is TGTGCCAGCAGTGTTCAGGGGGGGAGCACTGAAGCTTTCTTT. J is TRBJ1-1 and V is TRBV2, with 7 positions matching TRBD1. V was pared by 4 bases and J by 4 bases, with 6 bases of the junction left unmatched. The CDR3 length is 14 residues. Germline assignment: CDR1 SNHLY and CDR2 FYNNEI.